The clone carrying this T cell receptor (beta chain) has just a few counts. Its cognate antigen is unknown. The sample belongs to a study of T cells in Graves' hyperthyroidism and ophthalmopathy. Study-level findings and limits: Blood also carried most thyroid clonotypes expanded above 0.001. Stable hyperthyroidism and ophthalmopathy were separated using 13 V-J signatures.

CDR3 length: 12 residues. Trimming pared 3 bases from V and 10 bases from J, leaving 10 bases between. Germline values: CDR1 MNHNS, CDR2 SASEGT. Thyroid ultrasound, orbital computed tomography, clinical symptoms, and serum thyroxine and TRAb underpinned diagnoses. Amplification targeted TCR beta CDR3 regions from RNA transcripts. The HTBI primer set was used in a first-round RT-PCR of the TCR CDR3. TCRdb reprocessed the multiplex PCR reads with MiXCR, giving one entry per CDR3 protein. This table has about 400,000 distinct CDR3 sequences, more than 13% appearing once. Sequenced: blood. This receptor was obtained from a man aged 45 to 65 with Graves' ophthalmopathy. The J gene is TRBJ2-1, the V gene TRBV6-1; TRBD2 is a possible D gene (5 bases). The CDR3 loop is CASSDQTGEQFF. The CDR3 DNA sequence: TGTGCCAGCAGTGACCAGACGGGGGAGCAGTTCTTC.